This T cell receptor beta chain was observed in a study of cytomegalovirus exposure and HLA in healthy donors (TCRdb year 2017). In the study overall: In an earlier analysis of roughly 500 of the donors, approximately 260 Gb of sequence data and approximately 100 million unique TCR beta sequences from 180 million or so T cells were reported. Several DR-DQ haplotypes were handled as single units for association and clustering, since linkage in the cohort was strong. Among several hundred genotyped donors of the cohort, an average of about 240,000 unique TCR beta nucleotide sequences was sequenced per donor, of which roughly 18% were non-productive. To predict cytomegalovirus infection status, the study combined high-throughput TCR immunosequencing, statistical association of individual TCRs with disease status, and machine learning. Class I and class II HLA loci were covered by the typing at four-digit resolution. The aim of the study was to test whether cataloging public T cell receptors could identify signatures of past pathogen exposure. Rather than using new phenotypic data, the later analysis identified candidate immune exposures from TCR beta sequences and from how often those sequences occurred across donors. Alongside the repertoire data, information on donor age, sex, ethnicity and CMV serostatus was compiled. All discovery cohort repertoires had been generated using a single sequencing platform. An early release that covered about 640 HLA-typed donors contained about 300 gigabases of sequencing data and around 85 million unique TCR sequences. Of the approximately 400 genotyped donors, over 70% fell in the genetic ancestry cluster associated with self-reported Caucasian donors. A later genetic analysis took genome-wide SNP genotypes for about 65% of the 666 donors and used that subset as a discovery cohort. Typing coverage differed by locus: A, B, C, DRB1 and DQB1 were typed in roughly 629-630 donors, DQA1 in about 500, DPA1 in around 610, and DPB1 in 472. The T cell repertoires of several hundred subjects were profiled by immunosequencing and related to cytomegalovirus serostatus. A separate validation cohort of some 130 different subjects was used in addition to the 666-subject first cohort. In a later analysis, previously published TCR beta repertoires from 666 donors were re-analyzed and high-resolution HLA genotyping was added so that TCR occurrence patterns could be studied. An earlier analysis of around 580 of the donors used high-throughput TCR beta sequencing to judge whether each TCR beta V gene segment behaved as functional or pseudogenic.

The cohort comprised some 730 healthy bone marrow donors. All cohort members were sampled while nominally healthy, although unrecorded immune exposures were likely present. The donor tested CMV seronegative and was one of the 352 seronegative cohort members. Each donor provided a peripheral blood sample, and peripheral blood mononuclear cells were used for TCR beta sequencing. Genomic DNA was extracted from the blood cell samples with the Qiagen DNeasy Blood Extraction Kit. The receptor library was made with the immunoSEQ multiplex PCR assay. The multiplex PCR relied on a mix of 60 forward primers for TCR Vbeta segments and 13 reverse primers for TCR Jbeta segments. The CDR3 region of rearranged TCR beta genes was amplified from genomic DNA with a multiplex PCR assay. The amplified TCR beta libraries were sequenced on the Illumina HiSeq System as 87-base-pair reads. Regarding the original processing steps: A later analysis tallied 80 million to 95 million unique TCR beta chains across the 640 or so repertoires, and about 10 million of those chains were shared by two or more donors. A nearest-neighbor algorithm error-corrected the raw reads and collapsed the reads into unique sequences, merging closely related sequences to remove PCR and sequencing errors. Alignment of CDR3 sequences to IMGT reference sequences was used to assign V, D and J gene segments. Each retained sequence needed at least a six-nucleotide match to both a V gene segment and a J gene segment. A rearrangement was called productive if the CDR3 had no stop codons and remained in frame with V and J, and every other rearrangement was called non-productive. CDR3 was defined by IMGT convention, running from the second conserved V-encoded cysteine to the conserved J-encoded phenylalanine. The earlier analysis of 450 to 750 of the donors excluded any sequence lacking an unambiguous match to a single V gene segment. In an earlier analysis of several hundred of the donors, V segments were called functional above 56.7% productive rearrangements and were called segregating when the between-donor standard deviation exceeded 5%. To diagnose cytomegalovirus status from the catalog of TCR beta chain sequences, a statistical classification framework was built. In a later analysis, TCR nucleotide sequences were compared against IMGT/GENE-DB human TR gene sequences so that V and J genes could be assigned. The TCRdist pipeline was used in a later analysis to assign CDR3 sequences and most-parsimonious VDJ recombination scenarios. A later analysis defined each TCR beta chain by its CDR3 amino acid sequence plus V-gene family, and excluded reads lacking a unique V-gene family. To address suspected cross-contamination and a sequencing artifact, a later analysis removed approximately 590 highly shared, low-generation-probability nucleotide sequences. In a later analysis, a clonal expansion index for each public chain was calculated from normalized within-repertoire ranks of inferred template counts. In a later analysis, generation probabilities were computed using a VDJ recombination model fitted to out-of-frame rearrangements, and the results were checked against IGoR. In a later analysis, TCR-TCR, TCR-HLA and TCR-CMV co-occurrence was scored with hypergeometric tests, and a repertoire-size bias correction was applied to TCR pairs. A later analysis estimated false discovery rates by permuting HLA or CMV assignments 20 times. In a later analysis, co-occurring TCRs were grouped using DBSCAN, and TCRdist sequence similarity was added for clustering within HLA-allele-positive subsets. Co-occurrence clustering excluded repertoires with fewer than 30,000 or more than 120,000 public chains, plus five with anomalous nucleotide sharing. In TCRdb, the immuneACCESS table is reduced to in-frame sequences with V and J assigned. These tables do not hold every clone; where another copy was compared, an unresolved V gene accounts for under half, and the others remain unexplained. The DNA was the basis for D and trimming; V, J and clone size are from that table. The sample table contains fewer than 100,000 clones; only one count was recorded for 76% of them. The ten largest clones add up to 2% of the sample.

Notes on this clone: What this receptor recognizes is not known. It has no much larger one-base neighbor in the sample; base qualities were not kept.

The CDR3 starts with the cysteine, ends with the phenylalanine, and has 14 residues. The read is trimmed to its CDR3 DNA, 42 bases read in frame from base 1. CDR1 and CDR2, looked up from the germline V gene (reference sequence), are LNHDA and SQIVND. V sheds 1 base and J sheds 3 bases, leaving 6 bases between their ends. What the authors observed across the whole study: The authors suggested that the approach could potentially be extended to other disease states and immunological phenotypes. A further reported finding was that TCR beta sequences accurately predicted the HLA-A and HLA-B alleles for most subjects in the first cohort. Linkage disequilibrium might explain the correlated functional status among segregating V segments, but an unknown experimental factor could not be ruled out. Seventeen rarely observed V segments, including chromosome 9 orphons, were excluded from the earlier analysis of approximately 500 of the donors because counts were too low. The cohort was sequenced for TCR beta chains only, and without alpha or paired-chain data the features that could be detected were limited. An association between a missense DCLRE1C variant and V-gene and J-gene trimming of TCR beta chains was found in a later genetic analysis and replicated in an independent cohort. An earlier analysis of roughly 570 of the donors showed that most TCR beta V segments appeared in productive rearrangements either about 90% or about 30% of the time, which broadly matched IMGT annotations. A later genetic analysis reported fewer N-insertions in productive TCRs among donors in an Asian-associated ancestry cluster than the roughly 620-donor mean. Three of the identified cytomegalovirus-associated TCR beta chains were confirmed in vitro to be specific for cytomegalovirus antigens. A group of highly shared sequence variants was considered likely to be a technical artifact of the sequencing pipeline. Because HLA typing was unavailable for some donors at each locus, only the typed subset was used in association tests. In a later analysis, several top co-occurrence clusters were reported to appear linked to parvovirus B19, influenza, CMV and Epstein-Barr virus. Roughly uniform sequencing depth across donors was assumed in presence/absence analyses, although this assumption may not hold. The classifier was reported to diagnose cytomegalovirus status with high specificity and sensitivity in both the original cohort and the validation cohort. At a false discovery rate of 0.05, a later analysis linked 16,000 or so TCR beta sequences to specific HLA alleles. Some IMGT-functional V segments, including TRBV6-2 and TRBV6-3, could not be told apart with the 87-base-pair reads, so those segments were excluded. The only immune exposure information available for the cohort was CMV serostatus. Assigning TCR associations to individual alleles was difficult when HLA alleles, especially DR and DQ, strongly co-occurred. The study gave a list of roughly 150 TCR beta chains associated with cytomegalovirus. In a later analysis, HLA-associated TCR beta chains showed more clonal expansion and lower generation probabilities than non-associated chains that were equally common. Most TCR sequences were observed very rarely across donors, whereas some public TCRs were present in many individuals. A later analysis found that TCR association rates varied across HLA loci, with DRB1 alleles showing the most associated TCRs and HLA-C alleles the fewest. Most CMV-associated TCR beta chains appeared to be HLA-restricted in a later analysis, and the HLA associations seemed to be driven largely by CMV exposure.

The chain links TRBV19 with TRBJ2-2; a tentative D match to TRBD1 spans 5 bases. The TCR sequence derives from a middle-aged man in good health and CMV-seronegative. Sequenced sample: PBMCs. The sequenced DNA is TGTGCCAGTAGTATAGCAGGGTACACCGGGGAGCTGTTTTTT. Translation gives CASSIAGYTGELFF. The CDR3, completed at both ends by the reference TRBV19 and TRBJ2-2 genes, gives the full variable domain DGGITQSPKYLFRKEGQNVTLSCEQNLNHDAMYWYRQDPGQGLRLIYYSQIVNDFQKGDIAEGYSVSREKKESFPLTVTSAQKNPTAFYLCASSIAGYTGELFFGEGSRLTVL.